The 17 T cell receptor beta chains given below trace back to one sample, sequenced in a study of blood T cell repertoires in COVID-19. Some clones are missing from TCRdb's copy, which holds only in-frame ones; the method was immunoSEQ multiplex PCR. The sample holds more than 65,000 clones, 80% to 90% seen once. Sequencing was performed on peripheral blood. The receptors were gathered from a woman aged 45-60 years with acute or convalescent COVID-19.

The chain is built from TRBV9 and TRBJ2-7; 8 nucleotides agree with TRBD2. The CDR3 has 15 residues. J gave up 1 base and V 4 bases, and 7 bases lay outside the gene matches. CDR1 and CDR2 (germline): SGDLS, YYNGEE. The CDR3 DNA follows: TGTGCCAGCAGCCCCCGGGTAGCGGGGTCCTACGAGCAGTACTTC. This sequence encodes CASSPRVAGSYEQYF.

This chain joins TRBV13 and TRBJ2-7; 14 nucleotides line up with TRBD2. Trimming cost V 5 bases and J 0 bases; bases outside gene matches: 3. CDR3 length: 16 residues. The germline V gene encodes CDR1 PRHDT and CDR2 FYEKMQ (reference sequence). Here the CDR3 DNA reads TGTGCCAGCAGCCCTGGGACTAGCGGGAGCTCCTACGAGCAGTACTTC. As protein: CASSPGTSGSSYEQYF. The entire variable domain, with the rest obtained from reference TRBV13 and TRBJ2-7, is as follows: AAGVIQSPRHLIKEKRETATLKCYPIPRHDTVYWYQQGPGQDPQFLISFYEKMQSDKGSIPDRFSAQQFSDYHSELNMSSLELGDSALYFCASSPGTSGSSYEQYFGPGTRLTVT.

The rearrangement uses TRBV18 and TRBJ1-1, with D possibly being TRBD1 (6 bases). The germline V gene encodes CDR1 KGHSH and CDR2 LQKENI. Trimming left V 1 base short and J 1 base short, with 7 bases between. CDR3 length: 14 amino acids. DNA for the CDR3: TGTGCCAGCTCACCACAGGGGGAGAACACTGAAGCTTTCTTT. This codes for CASSPQGENTEAFF. Combining the CDR3 with reference TRBV18 and TRBJ1-1 gives the whole variable domain NAGVMQNPRHLVRRRGQEARLRCSPMKGHSHVYWYRQLPEEGLKFMVYLQKENIIDESGMPKERFSAEFPKEGPSILRIQQVVRGDSAAYFCASSPQGENTEAFFGQGTRLTVV.

The chain uses TRBV5-4 and TRBJ1-2; 8 bases match TRBD1. This CDR3 spans 14 amino acids. Per the germline V gene, CDR1 is SGHNT and CDR2 is YYREEE (reference sequence). The J segment lost 7 bases and the V segment lost 4 bases, leaving 9 bases of the junction unmatched. CDR3 DNA sequence: TGTGCCAGCAGCGGCGGGACAGGTCTTAGTGGCTACACCTTC. Protein product: CASSGGTGLSGYTF.

The gene calls are TRBV28 and TRBJ2-2, with 7 bases that match TRBD1. The junction had 12 bases not matched to a gene; V was cut back by 7 bases and J by 7 bases. Germline V gene data show CDR1 as MDHEN and CDR2 as SYDVKM. CDR3 length equals 15 residues. In DNA, the CDR3 is TGTGCCAGCACCCCCGCCGGGACAGCGCTCGGGGAGCTGTTTTTT. It codes for CASTPAGTALGELFF.

The V gene is TRBV11-2, the J gene TRBJ1-1; 10 nucleotides match TRBD1. V shed 4 bases and J 3 bases; nucleotides not matched to a gene: 5. The CDR3 length is 15 residues. Germline assignment: CDR1 SGHAT and CDR2 FQNNGV. The CDR3, as DNA: TGTGCCAGCAGCTCAGGACAGGGGGGGTACACTGAAGCTTTCTTT. This encodes CASSSGQGGYTEAFF.

The V gene is TRBV5-1, the J gene TRBJ2-5; 8 bases are a match to TRBD2. Germline V gene sequence: CDR1 SGHRS, CDR2 YFSETQ. The CDR3 loop spans 15 amino acids. J was trimmed by 5 bases and V by 4 bases; bases with no gene match: 10. The CDR3 here is CASSPREGLRETQYF. CDR3 nucleotide sequence: TGCGCCAGCAGCCCACGGGAGGGCTTGCGCGAGACCCAGTACTTC.

This clone was seen at least ten times. The chain joins TRBV6-5 to TRBJ2-1; D is unclear. Germline CDR1 and CDR2: MNHEY and SVGAGI. V was trimmed by 2 bases and J by 4 bases, leaving 6 bases between them. The CDR3 covers 13 residues. CDR3 in amino acids: CASSYAAYNEQFF. The CDR3 DNA follows: TGTGCCAGCAGTTACGCAGCGTACAATGAGCAGTTCTTC.

CDR3 loop: CASSNRLAGKGETQYF. CDR3 coding DNA: TGTGCCAGTAGTAACCGACTAGCGGGAAAAGGGGAGACCCAGTACTTC. The J gene is TRBJ2-5, the V gene TRBV19; 11 bases fit TRBD2. The germline V gene encodes CDR1 LNHDA and CDR2 SQIVND (reference sequence). The trim removed 4 bases at V and 5 bases at J, leaving 9 bases unmatched. The CDR3 length is 16 residues.

The chain recombines TRBV7-7 with TRBJ1-1, with 10 bases lining up with TRBD1. The CDR3 consists of 15 residues. The germline gives CDR1 SSHAT, CDR2 FNYEAQ (reference sequence). DNA for the CDR3: TGTGCTTCTCCTCAGGGACAGGGGTCGAACACTGAAGCTTTCTTT. It is translated as CASPQGQGSNTEAFF.

The chain joins TRBV25-1 to TRBJ2-5; TRBD1 might be the D (5 bases). V shed 8 bases and J shed 4 bases, with 17 bases lying between them. Germline lookup yields CDR1 MGHDK and CDR2 SYGVNS. The CDR3 sequence is 14 residues long. The CDR3 sequence is CASARATGAETQYF. Here the CDR3 DNA reads TGTGCCAGCGCCCGGGCCACAGGAGCAGAGACCCAGTACTTC.

This clone came up once. This sequence joins TRBV18 and TRBJ1-1; TRBD1 is a possible D gene (6 bases). CDR3 length: 13 residues. V was pared by 4 bases and J by 1 base, with 7 bases between. Germline V CDR1 and CDR2: KGHSH, LQKENI. The CDR3 spells CASSRDTNTEAFF. CDR3 coding DNA: TGTGCCAGCTCACGGGACACGAACACTGAAGCTTTCTTT.

The chain uses TRBV7-9 and TRBJ1-4; D not resolved. The CDR3 consists of 16 residues. CDR1 and CDR2 from the germline V gene are SEHNR and FQNEAQ (reference sequence). Trimming removed 3 bases from V and 0 bases from J, with 11 bases in between. The CDR3: CASSLFSGATNEKLFF. The CDR3, as DNA: TGTGCCAGCAGCTTGTTCAGCGGGGCAACTAATGAAAAACTGTTTTTT.

The chain links TRBV2 to TRBJ2-7, with 8 positions matching TRBD2. The germline CDR1 and CDR2 sequences are SNHLY and FYNNEI. This CDR3 spans 12 amino acids. Losses at the gene ends were 8 bases for V and 6 bases for J; bases not matched to a gene: 6. The CDR3, as DNA: TGTGCCAGCTACCGGGGGGGAGGCGAGCAGTACTTC. Protein product: CASYRGGGEQYF.

The chain employs TRBV5-6 and TRBJ2-2; tentative D call: TRBD1 (6 bases). The CDR3 is 15 residues long. V lost 4 bases and J lost 1, with 11 bases in between. Germline V gives CDR1 SGHDT, CDR2 YYEEEE. CDR3: CASSRQTGNTGELFF. The DNA for the CDR3 is TGTGCCAGCAGCCGACAGACAGGGAACACCGGGGAGCTGTTTTTT.

The rearrangement links TRBV29-1 to TRBJ2-2, with 9 nucleotides matching TRBD1. Germline V lookup: CDR1 SQVTM, CDR2 ANQGSEA. Losses at the gene ends were 1 base for V and 4 bases for J; bases not matched to a gene: 10. The CDR3 contains 17 residues. CDR3 coding DNA: TGCAGCGTTGAAGTATTCCCGGGACAGGGTTTCACCGGGGAGCTGTTTTTT. As protein: CSVEVFPGQGFTGELFF.

The rearrangement links TRBV19 to TRBJ2-1; D remains ambiguous. The CDR3 totals 13 residues. Trimming removed 2 bases from V and 8 bases from J, with 10 bases in between. Germline V gene data show CDR1 as LNHDA and CDR2 as SQIVND (reference sequence). The CDR3 region is CASSISGWDEQFF. CDR3 bases: TGTGCCAGTAGTATATCCGGGTGGGATGAGCAGTTCTTC.